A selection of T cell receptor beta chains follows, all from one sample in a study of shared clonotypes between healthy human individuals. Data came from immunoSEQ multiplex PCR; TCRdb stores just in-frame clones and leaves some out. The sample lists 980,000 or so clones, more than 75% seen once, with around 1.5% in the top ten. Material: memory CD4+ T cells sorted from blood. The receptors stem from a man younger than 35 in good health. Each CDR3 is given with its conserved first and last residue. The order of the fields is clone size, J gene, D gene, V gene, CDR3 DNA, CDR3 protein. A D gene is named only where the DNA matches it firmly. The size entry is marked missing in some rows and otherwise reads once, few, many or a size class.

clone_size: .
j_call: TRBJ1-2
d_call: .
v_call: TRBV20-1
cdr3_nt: TGCAGTGCGTTGACCGTAAATGGCTACACCTTC
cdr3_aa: CSALTVNGYTF

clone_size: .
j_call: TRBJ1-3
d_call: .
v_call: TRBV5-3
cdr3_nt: TGTGCCAGCAGCTTGCCCAACTCTGGAAACACCATATATTTT
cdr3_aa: CASSLPNSGNTIYF

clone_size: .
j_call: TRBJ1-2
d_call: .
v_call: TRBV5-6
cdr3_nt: TGTGCCAGCAGCCCGGGCGGAACAGGGAACTATGGCTACACCTTC
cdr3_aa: CASSPGGTGNYGYTF

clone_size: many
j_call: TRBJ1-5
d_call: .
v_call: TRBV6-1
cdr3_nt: TGTGCCAGCAGTGATTGGACGGTCTGGGAAAATAGCAATCAGCCCCAGCATTTT
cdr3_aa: CASSDWTVWENSNQPQHF

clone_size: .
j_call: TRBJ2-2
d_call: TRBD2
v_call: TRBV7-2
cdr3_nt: TGTGCCAGCAGCGCTTCGACTAGCGCAACCACCGGGGAGCTGTTTTTT
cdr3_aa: CASSASTSATTGELFF

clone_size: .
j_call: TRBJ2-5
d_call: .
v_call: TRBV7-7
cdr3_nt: TGTGCTAGCAGCTTAGGGCCTTTTCAGGATTCCCACTTC
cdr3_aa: CASSLGPFQDSHF

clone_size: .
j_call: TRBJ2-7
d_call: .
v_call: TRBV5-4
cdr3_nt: TGTGCCAGCAGCTTTGGGGACCGCCCCTACGAGCAGTACTTC
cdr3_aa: CASSFGDRPYEQYF

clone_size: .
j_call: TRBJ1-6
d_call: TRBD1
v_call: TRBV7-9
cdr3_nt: TGTGCCAGCAGCTTAGCGCTGGGACAGGGGGCCCTCCACTTT
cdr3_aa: CASSLALGQGALHF

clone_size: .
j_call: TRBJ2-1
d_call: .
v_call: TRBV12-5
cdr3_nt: TGTGCTAGTGGTTTGGGTCGAGGAGGAATTAGCTACAATGAGCAGTTCTTC
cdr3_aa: CASGLGRGGISYNEQFF

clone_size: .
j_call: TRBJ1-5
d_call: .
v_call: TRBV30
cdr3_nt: TGTGCCTGGAGTGAGTCGGGCAATCAGCCCCAGCATTTT
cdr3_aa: CAWSESGNQPQHF

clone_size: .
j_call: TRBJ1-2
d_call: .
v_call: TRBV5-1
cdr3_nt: TGCGCCAGCAGCTTTAACTCGGACGGGGGCGAGGGCTACACCTTC
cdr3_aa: CASSFNSDGGEGYTF

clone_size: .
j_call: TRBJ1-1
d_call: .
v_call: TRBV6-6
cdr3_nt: TGTGCCTCCAGATGGACCGAGGCTGAAGCTTTCTTT
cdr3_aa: CASRWTEAEAFF

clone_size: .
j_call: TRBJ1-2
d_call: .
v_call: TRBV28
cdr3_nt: TGTGCCACCGCCGTCCGAGGGAATTATGGCTACACCTTC
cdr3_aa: CATAVRGNYGYTF

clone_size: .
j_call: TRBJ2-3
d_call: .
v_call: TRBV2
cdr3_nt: TGTGCCAGCAGTGTCAATGGCCCCACAGATACGCAGTATTTT
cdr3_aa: CASSVNGPTDTQYF

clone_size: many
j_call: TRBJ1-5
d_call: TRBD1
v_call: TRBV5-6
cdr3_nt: TGTGCCAGCAGCGGGACAGGGGGCAATCAGCCCCAGCATTTT
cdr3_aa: CASSGTGGNQPQHF

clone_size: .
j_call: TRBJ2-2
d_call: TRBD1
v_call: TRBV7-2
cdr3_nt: TGTGCCAGCAGCTCGGACAGGGGGCGCACCGGGGAGCTGTTTTTT
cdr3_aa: CASSSDRGRTGELFF

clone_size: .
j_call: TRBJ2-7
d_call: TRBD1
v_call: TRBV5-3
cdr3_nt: TGTGCCAGAAGCTCCGGGACAGGAGCCTCCTACGAGCAGTACTTC
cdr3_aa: CARSSGTGASYEQYF

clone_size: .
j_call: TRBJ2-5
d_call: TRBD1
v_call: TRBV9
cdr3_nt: TGTGCCAGCAGCCCTCGGACAGGCCAAGAGACCCAGTACTTC
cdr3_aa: CASSPRTGQETQYF

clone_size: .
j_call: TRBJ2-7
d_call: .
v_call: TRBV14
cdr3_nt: TGTGCCAGCAGCCAGGGCAAGAGCTACGAGCAGTACTTC
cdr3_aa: CASSQGKSYEQYF

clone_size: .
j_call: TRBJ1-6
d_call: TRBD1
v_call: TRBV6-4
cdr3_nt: TGTGCCAGCAGTGTCCTACAGGGGTCCTATAATTCACCCCTCCACTTT
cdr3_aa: CASSVLQGSYNSPLHF

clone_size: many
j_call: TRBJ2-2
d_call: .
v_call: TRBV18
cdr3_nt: TGTGCCAGCTCACCACAACAAACCAACACCGGGGAGCTGTTTTTT
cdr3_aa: CASSPQQTNTGELFF

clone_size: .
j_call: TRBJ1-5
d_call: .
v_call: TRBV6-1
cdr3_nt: TGTGCCAGCAGGCGGACAGCGGGGCGGGATCAGCCCCAGCATTTT
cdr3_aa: CASRRTAGRDQPQHF

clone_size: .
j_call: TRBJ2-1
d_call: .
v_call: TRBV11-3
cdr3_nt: TGTGCCAGCAGCTTTCGAGGCGACAATGAGCAGTTCTTC
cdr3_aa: CASSFRGDNEQFF

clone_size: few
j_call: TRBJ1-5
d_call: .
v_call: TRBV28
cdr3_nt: TGTGCCAGCAGCCGGGACGGGACGAATCAGCCCCAGCATTTT
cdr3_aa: CASSRDGTNQPQHF

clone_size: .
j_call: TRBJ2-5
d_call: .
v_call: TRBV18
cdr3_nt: TGTGCCAGCTCACCACTTGGCGGTACCCAGACTGTCCAAGAGACCCAGTACTTC
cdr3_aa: CASSPLGGTQTVQETQYF

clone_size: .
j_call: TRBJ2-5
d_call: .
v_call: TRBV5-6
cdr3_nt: TGTGCCAGCAGCTTGTCTCGTCGAGCCTTGGAGACCCAGTACTTC
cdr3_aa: CASSLSRRALETQYF

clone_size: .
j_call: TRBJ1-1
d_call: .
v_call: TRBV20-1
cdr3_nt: TGCAGTGCTACCCTCAGCCTTGAAGCTTTCTTT
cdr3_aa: CSATLSLEAFF

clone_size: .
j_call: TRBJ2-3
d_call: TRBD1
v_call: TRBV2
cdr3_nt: TGTGCCAGCGCTACCGGGGGGACAGGGGAAGATACGCAGTATTTT
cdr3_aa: CASATGGTGEDTQYF

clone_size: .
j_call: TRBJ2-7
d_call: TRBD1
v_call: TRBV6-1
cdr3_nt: TGTGCCAGCACTCCGGGACAGGGGGCCGAGCAGTACTTC
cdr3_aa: CASTPGQGAEQYF

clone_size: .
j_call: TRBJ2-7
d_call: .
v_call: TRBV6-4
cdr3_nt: TGTGCCAGCAGTGACGGGGCTCAGCAGTACTTC
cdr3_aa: CASSDGAQQYF

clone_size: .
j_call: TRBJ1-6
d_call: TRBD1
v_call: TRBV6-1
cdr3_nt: TGTGCCATGGGACAGGGTCCTGGAGGACCCCTCCACTTT
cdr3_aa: CAMGQGPGGPLHF

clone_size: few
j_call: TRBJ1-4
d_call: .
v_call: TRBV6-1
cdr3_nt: TGTGCCAGCAGTGAAGTACGAGGGGAAAAACTGTTTTTT
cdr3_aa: CASSEVRGEKLFF

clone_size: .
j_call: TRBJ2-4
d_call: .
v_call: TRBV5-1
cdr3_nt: TGCGCCAGCAGCAACGGACGTAGCCTAGCCAAAAACATTCAGTACTTC
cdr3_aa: CASSNGRSLAKNIQYF

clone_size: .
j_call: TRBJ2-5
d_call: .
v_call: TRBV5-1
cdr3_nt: TGCGCCAGCAGCTTGGGACTGTACCAAGAGACCCAGTACTTC
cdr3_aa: CASSLGLYQETQYF

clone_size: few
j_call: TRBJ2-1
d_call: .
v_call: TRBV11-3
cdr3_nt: TGTGCCAGCAGCTCAGGGTCGGGAAATGAGCAGTTCTTC
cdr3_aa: CASSSGSGNEQFF

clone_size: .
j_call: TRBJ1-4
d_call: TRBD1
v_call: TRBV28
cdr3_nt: TGTGCCAGCAGTCTCACAGGGGGAACAACTAATGAAAAACTGTTTTTT
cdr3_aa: CASSLTGGTTNEKLFF

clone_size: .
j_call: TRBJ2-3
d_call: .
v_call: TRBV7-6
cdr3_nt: TGTGCCAGCAGCTTAGGGGGACTAGATACGCAGTATTTT
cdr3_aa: CASSLGGLDTQYF

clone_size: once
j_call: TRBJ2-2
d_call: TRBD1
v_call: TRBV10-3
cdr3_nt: TGTGCCATCAGGGCCGGGACAGGGTATACCGGGGAGCTGTTTTTT
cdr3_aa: CAIRAGTGYTGELFF

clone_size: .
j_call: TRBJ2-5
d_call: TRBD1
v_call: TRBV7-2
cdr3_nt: TGTGCCAGCAGCCGCGGACAGGGCGAGACCCAGTACTTC
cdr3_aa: CASSRGQGETQYF

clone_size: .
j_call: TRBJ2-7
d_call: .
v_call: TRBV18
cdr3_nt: TGTGCCAGCTCCCCAATACCCTACGAGCAGTACTTC
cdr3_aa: CASSPIPYEQYF

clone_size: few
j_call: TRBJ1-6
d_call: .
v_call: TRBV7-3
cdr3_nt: TGTGCCGGGGGGCGAAGGGCAACACCGAGTTATACTAATTATAATTCACCCCTCCACTTT
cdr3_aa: CAGGRRATPSYTNYNSPLHF

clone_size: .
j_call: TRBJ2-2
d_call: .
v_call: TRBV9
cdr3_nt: TGTGCCAGCAGCGTAGTAGAGGGTAACGGGGAGCTGTTTTTT
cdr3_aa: CASSVVEGNGELFF

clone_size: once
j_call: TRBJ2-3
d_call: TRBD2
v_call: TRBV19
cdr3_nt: TGTGCCAGTGGCCACTGGGGGACTAGCGGAACAGATACGCAGTATTTT
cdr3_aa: CASGHWGTSGTDTQYF

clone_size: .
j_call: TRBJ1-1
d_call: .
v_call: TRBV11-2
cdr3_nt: TGTGCCAGCAGCGTCGGCCCCGAAGCTTTCTTT
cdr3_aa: CASSVGPEAFF

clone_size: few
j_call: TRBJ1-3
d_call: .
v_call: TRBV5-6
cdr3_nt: TGTGCCAGCAGCTTGGCGGGGGGGAGCTCTGGAAACACCATATATTTT
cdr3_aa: CASSLAGGSSGNTIYF

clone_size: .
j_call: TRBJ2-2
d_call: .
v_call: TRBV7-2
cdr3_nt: TGTGCCAGCAGCTTAGATGGAGGGGGTCCCGGGGAGCTGTTTTTT
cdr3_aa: CASSLDGGGPGELFF

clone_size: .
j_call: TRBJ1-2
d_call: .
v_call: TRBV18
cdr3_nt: TGTGCCAGCTCACCAGGTCACGGGCCGGGCTATGGCTACACCTTC
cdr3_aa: CASSPGHGPGYGYTF

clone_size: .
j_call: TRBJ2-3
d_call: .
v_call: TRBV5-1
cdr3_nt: TGCGCCAGCAGCATCGGAGGCCCCCCAGATACGCAGTATTTT
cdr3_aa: CASSIGGPPDTQYF

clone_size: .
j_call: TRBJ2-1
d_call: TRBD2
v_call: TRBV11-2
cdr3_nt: TGTGCCAGCAGCACCCGACTAGCGGGGGGTTCCAATGAGCAGTTCTTC
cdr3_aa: CASSTRLAGGSNEQFF

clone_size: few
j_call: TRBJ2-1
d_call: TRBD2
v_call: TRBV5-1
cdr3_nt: TGCGCCAGCAGCTTGGCCAGTGATAGCGGGGGCTTAAGGAGTGGTGAGCAGTTCTTC
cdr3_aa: CASSLASDSGGLRSGEQFF

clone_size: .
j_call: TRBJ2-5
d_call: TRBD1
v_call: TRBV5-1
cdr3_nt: TGCGCCAGCAGCGAACTCGACAGGGTGGCCCAGTACTTC
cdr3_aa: CASSELDRVAQYF

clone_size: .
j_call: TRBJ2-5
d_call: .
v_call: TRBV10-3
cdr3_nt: TGTGCCATCAGTGAGGGGAACGCAGAGACCCAGTACTTC
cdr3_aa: CAISEGNAETQYF

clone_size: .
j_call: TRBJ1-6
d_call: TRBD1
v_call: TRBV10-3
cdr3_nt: TGTGCCATCAGTGAGTCGAGGACAGGAAAGGGACCCCTCCACTTT
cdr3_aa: CAISESRTGKGPLHF

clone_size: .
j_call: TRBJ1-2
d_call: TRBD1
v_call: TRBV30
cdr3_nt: TGTGCCTGGAACGGACAGGCGAACTATGGCTACACCTTC
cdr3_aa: CAWNGQANYGYTF